The rows below give T cell receptor beta chains drawn from one sample of a study of technical replicates of blood from several donors. Sequencing used immunoSEQ multiplex PCR; TCRdb keeps in-frame clones, though not all of them. The sample has tens of thousands of clones; about 94% are singletons. Input material: PBMCs. These TCRs come from a human donor in good health. Some clones in this sample may be carry-over from other donors' samples. CDR3s include the opening cysteine and the closing phenylalanine or tryptophan. The order of the fields is clone size, D gene, J gene, V gene, CDR3 DNA, CDR3 protein. D genes are given only for firm matches. Clone size appears in some rows only: once, few, many, or a class for an expanded clone.

clone_size: -
d_call: -
j_call: TRBJ1-3
v_call: TRBV30
cdr3_nt: TGTGCCTGGGGGCGGGCGGAGCGCTCTGGAAACACCATATATTTT
cdr3_aa: CAWGRAERSGNTIYF

clone_size: -
d_call: -
j_call: TRBJ1-1
v_call: TRBV10-3
cdr3_nt: TGTGCCACAACAGAAAGGCCCGGGACATCAGGTGAAGCTTTCTTT
cdr3_aa: CATTERPGTSGEAFF

clone_size: -
d_call: TRBD2
j_call: TRBJ2-3
v_call: TRBV4-1
cdr3_nt: TGCGCCAGCAGCCAGCGGGAGTGGGAAGATACGCAGTATTTT
cdr3_aa: CASSQREWEDTQYF

clone_size: -
d_call: TRBD2
j_call: TRBJ2-7
v_call: TRBV2
cdr3_nt: TGTGCCAGCAGTGAAGTCGGCGGGAGTGACGACGAGCAGTACTTC
cdr3_aa: CASSEVGGSDDEQYF

clone_size: -
d_call: -
j_call: TRBJ1-2
v_call: TRBV5-4
cdr3_nt: TGTGCCAGCAGGTTCTTCGGGGGGGCGGCGGGCTACACCTTC
cdr3_aa: CASRFFGGAAGYTF

clone_size: -
d_call: -
j_call: TRBJ2-5
v_call: TRBV11-2
cdr3_nt: TGTGCCAGCAGCTTAGGCCTATTAGAGACCCAGTACTTC
cdr3_aa: CASSLGLLETQYF

clone_size: -
d_call: -
j_call: TRBJ1-1
v_call: TRBV29-1
cdr3_nt: TGCAGCGTTGCGGGACTCATAGCAAACACTGAAGCTTTCTTT
cdr3_aa: CSVAGLIANTEAFF

clone_size: -
d_call: -
j_call: TRBJ1-3
v_call: TRBV5-4
cdr3_nt: TGTGCCAGCAGCCTAGGACTCTCTGGAAACACCATATATTTT
cdr3_aa: CASSLGLSGNTIYF

clone_size: -
d_call: -
j_call: TRBJ2-1
v_call: TRBV7-8
cdr3_nt: TGTGCCAGCAGCTTCGGACTGAACAATGAGCAGTTCTTC
cdr3_aa: CASSFGLNNEQFF

clone_size: -
d_call: -
j_call: TRBJ2-7
v_call: TRBV5-1
cdr3_nt: TGCGCCAGCAGCTCAGGGAAGGGATTATCCGAGCAGTACTTC
cdr3_aa: CASSSGKGLSEQYF

clone_size: -
d_call: -
j_call: TRBJ1-1
v_call: TRBV4-1
cdr3_nt: TGCGCCAGCAGCCACCCGGCGGAGCGACTTGAAGCTTTCTTT
cdr3_aa: CASSHPAERLEAFF

clone_size: -
d_call: TRBD2
j_call: TRBJ2-1
v_call: TRBV29-1
cdr3_nt: TGCAGCGTTGCAACCCATCTAGCGGGGGACAATGAGCAGTTCTTC
cdr3_aa: CSVATHLAGDNEQFF

clone_size: -
d_call: TRBD1
j_call: TRBJ1-4
v_call: TRBV27
cdr3_nt: TGTGCCAGCAGTTTAAATGGAGGGACAGCTAATGAAAAACTGTTTTTT
cdr3_aa: CASSLNGGTANEKLFF

clone_size: -
d_call: TRBD1
j_call: TRBJ1-3
v_call: TRBV2
cdr3_nt: TGTGCCAGCAGGCCAGGGGGAATTGGAAACACCATATATTTT
cdr3_aa: CASRPGGIGNTIYF

clone_size: -
d_call: TRBD1
j_call: TRBJ1-6
v_call: TRBV6-1
cdr3_nt: TGTGCCAGCAGTGAGGCGACAGGGGGCTTCGGTAATTCACCCCTCCACTTT
cdr3_aa: CASSEATGGFGNSPLHF

clone_size: -
d_call: TRBD2
j_call: TRBJ2-5
v_call: TRBV7-2
cdr3_nt: TGTGCCAGCAGCCCTGGACTAGAGCGGGAGACCCAGTACTTC
cdr3_aa: CASSPGLERETQYF

clone_size: few
d_call: -
j_call: TRBJ2-5
v_call: TRBV7-2
cdr3_nt: TGTGCCAGCAGCTCGGGGGGCGGAAAGACCCAGTACTTC
cdr3_aa: CASSSGGGKTQYF

clone_size: -
d_call: -
j_call: TRBJ2-7
v_call: TRBV18
cdr3_nt: TGTGCCAGCTCACCAACGCCGGGGTTTTCCTACGAGCAGTACTTC
cdr3_aa: CASSPTPGFSYEQYF

clone_size: -
d_call: -
j_call: TRBJ2-7
v_call: TRBV27
cdr3_nt: TGTGCCAGCAGTCCTTCCCCCACAGGCTACGAGCAGTACTTC
cdr3_aa: CASSPSPTGYEQYF

clone_size: -
d_call: TRBD2
j_call: TRBJ2-3
v_call: TRBV7-6
cdr3_nt: TGTGCCAGCAGCTTAGGACCCCCCACTAGCGCAGATACGCAGTATTTT
cdr3_aa: CASSLGPPTSADTQYF

clone_size: -
d_call: -
j_call: TRBJ1-6
v_call: TRBV9
cdr3_nt: TGTGCCAGCAGCGTAGGCGGGGGGAATTCACCCCTCCACTTT
cdr3_aa: CASSVGGGNSPLHF

clone_size: -
d_call: -
j_call: TRBJ2-7
v_call: TRBV27
cdr3_nt: TGTGCCAGCAGTTTTTGGGACAACACCTCCTACGAGCAGTACTTC
cdr3_aa: CASSFWDNTSYEQYF

clone_size: -
d_call: TRBD2
j_call: TRBJ2-4
v_call: TRBV5-1
cdr3_nt: TGCGCCAGCAGCGTGACTAGCGTTCCTAACATTCAGTACTTC
cdr3_aa: CASSVTSVPNIQYF

clone_size: -
d_call: TRBD2
j_call: TRBJ2-3
v_call: TRBV4-3
cdr3_nt: TGCGCCAGCAGCCGGAAGCGGGGAGACACAGATACGCAGTATTTT
cdr3_aa: CASSRKRGDTDTQYF

clone_size: -
d_call: TRBD2
j_call: TRBJ2-3
v_call: TRBV15
cdr3_nt: TGTGCCACCAGCCCGGGGGGAGCGGGAGCGGTAGATACGCAGTATTTT
cdr3_aa: CATSPGGAGAVDTQYF

clone_size: once
d_call: -
j_call: TRBJ2-3
v_call: TRBV4-2
cdr3_nt: TGTGCCAGCAGCCCGGTAGCGAGTAGCACAGATACGCAGTATTTT
cdr3_aa: CASSPVASSTDTQYF

clone_size: -
d_call: TRBD1
j_call: TRBJ1-6
v_call: TRBV6-5
cdr3_nt: TGTGCCAGCAGTTACTCGCCCGGGACAGAAAATTCACCCCTCCACTTT
cdr3_aa: CASSYSPGTENSPLHF

clone_size: -
d_call: TRBD2
j_call: TRBJ2-7
v_call: TRBV5-4
cdr3_nt: TGTGCCAGCAGCCTCGATAGCGGGATCTCCTACGAGCAGTACTTC
cdr3_aa: CASSLDSGISYEQYF

clone_size: -
d_call: -
j_call: TRBJ2-3
v_call: TRBV7-2
cdr3_nt: TGTGCCAGCAGCTTCCGGACTACCACAGATACGCAGTATTTT
cdr3_aa: CASSFRTTTDTQYF

clone_size: -
d_call: -
j_call: TRBJ1-3
v_call: TRBV30
cdr3_nt: TGTGCCTGGAGTGTAGAAGGCGGAGGAAACACCATATATTTT
cdr3_aa: CAWSVEGGGNTIYF

clone_size: -
d_call: TRBD2
j_call: TRBJ2-5
v_call: TRBV7-2
cdr3_nt: TGTGCCAGCAGCTTAGTGCCTAGCGGGGGAGGAGAGACCCAGTACTTC
cdr3_aa: CASSLVPSGGGETQYF

clone_size: -
d_call: -
j_call: TRBJ1-1
v_call: TRBV9
cdr3_nt: TGTGCCAGCAGCGTAGTAGTGCCGGGGGGTGAAGCTTTCTTT
cdr3_aa: CASSVVVPGGEAFF

clone_size: -
d_call: -
j_call: TRBJ1-3
v_call: TRBV10-3
cdr3_nt: TGTGCCACTACGGTAGACTCTGGAAACACCATATATTTT
cdr3_aa: CATTVDSGNTIYF

clone_size: -
d_call: -
j_call: TRBJ2-7
v_call: TRBV12-5
cdr3_nt: TGTGCTAGTGCCACGAGGGGGGGTACCTACGAGCAGTACTTC
cdr3_aa: CASATRGGTYEQYF

clone_size: -
d_call: -
j_call: TRBJ2-5
v_call: TRBV2
cdr3_nt: TGTGCCAGCAGTGATTGGCTAGTGAGGCCAGAGACCCAGTACTTC
cdr3_aa: CASSDWLVRPETQYF

clone_size: -
d_call: TRBD1
j_call: TRBJ1-5
v_call: TRBV6-1
cdr3_nt: TGTGCCAGCAGCTGGGACAGGGGTAGCAATCAGCCCCAGCATTTT
cdr3_aa: CASSWDRGSNQPQHF

clone_size: -
d_call: TRBD1
j_call: TRBJ1-6
v_call: TRBV29-1
cdr3_nt: TGCAGCGTTGAAGCGGGGACAGGCATTCACTTT
cdr3_aa: CSVEAGTGIHF

clone_size: -
d_call: -
j_call: TRBJ1-5
v_call: TRBV15
cdr3_nt: TGTGCCACCAGCGGGGGAGGGATCCAGCCCCAGCATTTT
cdr3_aa: CATSGGGIQPQHF

clone_size: -
d_call: TRBD2
j_call: TRBJ2-2
v_call: TRBV5-4
cdr3_nt: TGTGCCAGCAGCTTGCCCCTAGCGGGGGGCACCGGGGAGCTGTTTTTT
cdr3_aa: CASSLPLAGGTGELFF

clone_size: -
d_call: TRBD2
j_call: TRBJ2-1
v_call: TRBV5-1
cdr3_nt: TGCGCCAGCAGCTTGGAGGGACTAGCGGGCGATAGCTCCTACAATGAGCAGTTCTTC
cdr3_aa: CASSLEGLAGDSSYNEQFF

clone_size: -
d_call: -
j_call: TRBJ2-4
v_call: TRBV4-1
cdr3_nt: TGCGCCAGCAGCCAAGAACGAATGCGGGGCATTCAGTACTTC
cdr3_aa: CASSQERMRGIQYF

clone_size: -
d_call: -
j_call: TRBJ1-6
v_call: TRBV7-9
cdr3_nt: TGTGCCAGCAGCCGAGCGGGGCGGAGCTCCTATAATTCACCCCTCCACTTT
cdr3_aa: CASSRAGRSSYNSPLHF

clone_size: -
d_call: -
j_call: TRBJ1-1
v_call: TRBV6-5
cdr3_nt: TGTGCCAGCAGTTACTCCCCCCAGAACACTGAAGCTTTCTTT
cdr3_aa: CASSYSPQNTEAFF

clone_size: once
d_call: TRBD1
j_call: TRBJ1-6
v_call: TRBV30
cdr3_nt: TGTGCCTGGGACAGGGAGAATTCACCCCTCCACTTT
cdr3_aa: CAWDRENSPLHF

clone_size: -
d_call: -
j_call: TRBJ1-1
v_call: TRBV6-4
cdr3_nt: TGTGCCAGCAGTCCAGGGGTGAACACTGAAGCTTTCTTT
cdr3_aa: CASSPGVNTEAFF

clone_size: -
d_call: -
j_call: TRBJ1-6
v_call: TRBV7-2
cdr3_nt: TGTGCCAGCAGCTTCATGACAGACTATAATTCACCCCTCCACTTT
cdr3_aa: CASSFMTDYNSPLHF

clone_size: -
d_call: TRBD2
j_call: TRBJ2-6
v_call: TRBV6-1
cdr3_nt: TGTGCCAGCAGTGAATACCAGCAGAAGCGGGAGGCTGGGGCCAACGTCCTGACTTTC
cdr3_aa: CASSEYQQKREAGANVLTF

clone_size: -
d_call: -
j_call: TRBJ1-1
v_call: TRBV6-5
cdr3_nt: TGTGCCAGCAGTTACGGAGGCGTAACTGAAGCTTTCTTT
cdr3_aa: CASSYGGVTEAFF

clone_size: -
d_call: TRBD2
j_call: TRBJ2-5
v_call: TRBV10-3
cdr3_nt: TGTGCCATCAGGCCTAGCGGCGGTATCCAAGAGACCCAGTACTTC
cdr3_aa: CAIRPSGGIQETQYF

clone_size: once
d_call: -
j_call: TRBJ2-7
v_call: TRBV7-9
cdr3_nt: TGTGCCAGCAGCTTAGGCGGCGGGATAAACTACGAGCAGTACTTC
cdr3_aa: CASSLGGGINYEQYF

clone_size: -
d_call: -
j_call: TRBJ2-1
v_call: TRBV7-2
cdr3_nt: TGTGCCAGCAGCCCGGACTTTTCCTACAATGAGCAGTTCTTC
cdr3_aa: CASSPDFSYNEQFF

clone_size: -
d_call: -
j_call: TRBJ1-1
v_call: TRBV6-5
cdr3_nt: TGTGCCAGCATTACCCCTGGCGGCGCTGAAGCTTTCTTT
cdr3_aa: CASITPGGAEAFF

clone_size: -
d_call: -
j_call: TRBJ1-5
v_call: TRBV9
cdr3_nt: TGTGCCAGCAGCGTAGGCGGTCCGGAGAGCAATCAGCCCCAGCATTTT
cdr3_aa: CASSVGGPESNQPQHF

clone_size: -
d_call: -
j_call: TRBJ1-5
v_call: TRBV15
cdr3_nt: TGTGCCACCAGCCGCCGCGGGGGCGGGGGTCAGCCCCAGCATTTT
cdr3_aa: CATSRRGGGGQPQHF